A single sample gave rise to the 5 T cell receptor beta chains below, sequenced in a study of blood T cell repertoires in COVID-19. Assay: immunoSEQ multiplex PCR; the TCRdb copy retains only in-frame clones and omits some. The table has 180,000 or so clones, more than 70% seen once; the top ten hold 15% to 20%. Sequencing was done on a sample of peripheral blood. The receptors originated from a person in their 70s with COVID-19, enrolled during active disease.

This chain links TRBV19 with TRBJ1-2; the match to TRBD1 covers 7 bases. Germline assignment: CDR1 LNHDA and CDR2 SQIVND (reference sequence). The trim removed 5 bases at V and 5 bases at J, leaving 8 bases unmatched. This CDR3 spans 14 amino acids. CDR3 amino acids: CASSSGQALYGYTF. The CDR3 DNA reads TGTGCCAGTAGTTCCGGACAGGCCTTATATGGCTACACCTTC. The complete variable domain, with remaining parts taken from reference TRBV19 and TRBJ1-2, reads DGGITQSPKYLFRKEGQNVTLSCEQNLNHDAMYWYRQDPGQGLRLIYYSQIVNDFQKGDIAEGYSVSREKKESFPLTVTSAQKNPTAFYLCASSSGQALYGYTFGSGTRLTVV.

This clone was picked up one time. The chain is built from TRBV7-9 and TRBJ1-5; 8 bases align to TRBD1. CDR3 length: 13 residues. The ends lost 2 bases at V and 8 bases at J; junction bases unmatched: 2. Germline CDR1 SEHNR, CDR2 FQNEAQ (reference sequence). The CDR3 DNA is TGTGCCAGCAGCTTAACAGGGGGGGAGCCCCAGCATTTT. Amino acid sequence: CASSLTGGEPQHF.

The sample holds one count of this clone. The chain links TRBV23-1 to TRBJ2-5; 7 nucleotides align to TRBD2. TRBV23-1 has ORF status, its function being uncertain. V was clipped by 8 bases and J by 9 bases; unmatched bases: 9. This CDR3 spans 12 amino acids. CDR3 residues: CASRGGTSPQYF. The CDR3 nucleotides are TGCGCCAGCCGGGGAGGGACGAGTCCCCAGTACTTC.

The J gene is TRBJ2-2, the V gene TRBV4-3, with TRBD2 identical over 8 bases. CDR1 and CDR2 (germline): LGHNA, YSLEER. The V gene end was trimmed by 1 base and the J gene end by 6 bases; junction bases not matched to a gene: 16. The CDR3 sequence is 19 residues long. CDR3 nucleotides: TGCGCCAGCAGCCAAGGGGGCGGGCGGGGGGCCGTTGGATCCGGGGAGCTGTTTTTT. It yields the protein CASSQGGGRGAVGSGELFF.

The gene calls are TRBV2 and TRBJ1-4; no reliable D call. CDR3 length: 14 residues. Germline CDR1 and CDR2: SNHLY and FYNNEI. Trimming took off 7 bases at V and 3 bases at J, with 12 bases between the two ends. The CDR3 is CASIGLAANEKLFF. CDR3 nucleotides: TGTGCCAGCATCGGCCTGGCGGCTAATGAAAAACTGTTTTTT.